A single sample gave rise to the 18 T cell receptor beta chains below, sequenced in a study of beta chain features in type 1 diabetes. Study-level points and caveats: Type 1 diabetes patients had TCRB CDR3s that were shorter (moderately but significantly so) in all four CD4+ subsets.

For these receptors, no antigen is known. TCRB transcripts that were expressed got sequenced, as all of the isolated RNA had been reverse transcribed. Measured with immunoSEQ multiplex PCR; TCRdb has only the in-frame clones, and not every one. The data contain roughly 330,000 clones, around an eighth of them singletons. Sequenced material: naive CD4+ T cells from blood. These TCRs come from a woman between 18 and 30 years old with type 1 diabetes.

The chain couples TRBV12-5 to TRBJ2-3; a possible D gene is TRBD1 (5 bases). Germline V gives CDR1 LGHNT, CDR2 FRNRAP. The CDR3 is made up of 17 amino acids. V lost 3 bases, J lost 3 bases, and 19 bases lay in between. Here the CDR3 DNA reads TGTGCTAGTGGTTTCCCTGCGATGGGGCCAGCAACAGATACGCAGTATTTT. It specifies CASGFPAMGPATDTQYF.

This clone was detected only a few times. This chain joins TRBV4-2 and TRBJ2-7, with 7 bases that match TRBD1. Per the germline V gene, CDR1 is LGHNA and CDR2 is YNFKEQ. Trimming took 2 bases from V and 4 from J; bases not matched to a gene: 5. The CDR3 loop spans 14 amino acids. Here the CDR3 reads CASSQIGTAYEQYF. CDR3 bases: TGTGCCAGCAGCCAAATCGGGACAGCTTACGAGCAGTACTTC.

This chain joins TRBV4-1 and TRBJ1-1, with no clear D. Trimming pared 0 bases from V and 7 bases from J, leaving 12 bases between. Germline loops: CDR1 MGHRA, CDR2 YSYEKL. This CDR3 has 14 amino acids. This CDR3 reads CASSQDTHGGEAFF. The DNA of the CDR3 is TGCGCCAGCAGCCAAGATACCCATGGCGGTGAAGCTTTCTTT.

This clone was seen more than once but under ten times. The rearrangement links TRBV28 to TRBJ2-7; D gene unclear. This CDR3 region has 13 residues. V lost 5 bases and J 4 bases, leaving 12 bases between the germline ends. Germline CDR1 reads MDHEN; CDR2 reads SYDVKM. In DNA form, the CDR3 reads TGTGCCAGCAGTACTCTGGAGCCTTACGAGCAGTACTTC. Protein product: CASSTLEPYEQYF.

This clone was counted a few times. The V gene is TRBV7-9, the J gene TRBJ1-5, with D tentatively TRBD1 (5 bases). From germline, CDR1 is SEHNR and CDR2 FQNEAQ (reference sequence). The CDR3 covers 13 residues. V was shortened by 4 bases and J by 6 bases, with 10 bases between the two germline ends. CDR3 loop: CASSSRGSQPQHF. CDR3 sequence (DNA): TGTGCCAGCAGCTCGCGGGGGAGTCAGCCCCAGCATTTT.

The chain has TRBV7-9 and TRBJ1-1; the D gene is possibly TRBD1 (5 bases). The CDR3 consists of 13 residues. V shed 5 bases and J shed 13 bases, with 20 bases lying between them. Per germline, CDR1 SEHNR and CDR2 FQNEAQ (reference sequence). CDR3 amino acids: CASSPRWTLRGFF. The CDR3 DNA is TGTGCCAGCAGCCCCCGATGGACGCTAAGGGGTTTCTTT.

In this sample, this clone turned up a few times. The chain recombines TRBV25-1 with TRBJ2-1; 7 nucleotides align to TRBD2. The CDR3 is made up of 17 amino acids. V shed 6 bases, J shed 4 bases, and the junction held 15 bases outside the gene matches. Germline V gene data show CDR1 as MGHDK and CDR2 as SYGVNS. CDR3 sequence (DNA): TGTGCCAGCAGGGGAAGCGGGAACCCGGTGCTATACAATGAGCAGTTCTTC. Translation: CASRGSGNPVLYNEQFF.

The chain uses TRBV15 and TRBJ2-2, with 8 positions matching TRBD1. Germline CDR1 reads LNHNV; CDR2 reads YYDKDF (reference sequence). J gave up 1 base and V 1 base, and 5 bases lay outside the gene matches. The CDR3 is 17 amino acids. The CDR3 bases are TGTGCCACCAGCAGAGGTTTGGACAGGGTGAACACCGGGGAGCTGTTTTTT. It specifies CATSRGLDRVNTGELFF.

The chain uses TRBV18 and TRBJ2-2; 11 nucleotides align to TRBD1. The V gene's germline CDR1 is KGHSH and CDR2 LQKENI. The length of the CDR3 is 15 residues. The trim removed 5 bases at V and 4 bases at J, leaving 3 bases unmatched. The CDR3 nucleotides are TGTGCCAGCTCAAAAGGGACAGGGGGCACCGGGGAGCTGTTTTTT. Encoded protein: CASSKGTGGTGELFF.

The CDR3 here is CSVEGGGQPRSNYGYTF. The DNA for the CDR3 is TGCAGCGTTGAGGGTGGGGGACAGCCCCGTTCTAACTATGGCTACACCTTC. The chain recombines TRBV29-1 with TRBJ1-2, with 7 bases fitting TRBD1. V lost 3 bases, J lost 0 bases, and 13 bases stayed unmatched. CDR1 and CDR2 (germline): SQVTM, ANQGSEA. The CDR3 spans 17 residues.

This clone turned up a few times. DNA for the CDR3: TGTGCCAGCCGTTACAGCGGGGAGCTGTTTTTT. This codes for CASRYSGELFF. The rearrangement joins TRBV2 to TRBJ2-2; D ambiguous. Per germline, CDR1 SNHLY and CDR2 FYNNEI. The CDR3 totals 11 residues. The V end lost 8 bases, the J end lost 7 bases, and 8 bases lay between the germline ends.

This clone has at least ten counts. J is TRBJ1-2 and V is TRBV30, with D possibly matching TRBD1 (5 bases). V was pared by 3 bases and J by 3 bases, with 8 bases between. CDR1 and CDR2 (germline): GTSNPN, SVGIG (reference sequence). This CDR3 spans 12 amino acids. In DNA, the CDR3 is TGTGCCTGGAGCGACAGAGACTATGGCTACACCTTC. It is translated as CAWSDRDYGYTF.

J is TRBJ1-4 and V is TRBV7-9; weak D call: TRBD1 (5 bases). Trimming took 7 bases from V and 3 from J, leaving 12 bases between them. Germline V gives CDR1 SEHNR, CDR2 FQNEAQ (reference sequence). There are 14 residues in the CDR3. The CDR3, as DNA: TGTGCCAGCACCCAGGGTCCAGCTAATGAAAAACTGTTTTTT. This gives the protein CASTQGPANEKLFF.

V gene TRBV5-1 combines with J gene TRBJ2-6; 10 bases match TRBD2. CDR3 size: 19 residues. CDR1 is SGHRS, CDR2 YFSETQ, per germline. Trimming cost V 4 bases and J 0 bases; bases outside gene matches: 10. In DNA, the CDR3 is TGCGCCAGCAGCATCAGGACTAGCGGAGGGCTCTCTGGGGCCAACGTCCTGACTTTC. It yields the protein CASSIRTSGGLSGANVLTF.

This chain uses TRBV2 with TRBJ2-7; 16 bases fit TRBD2. CDR3 length: 19 amino acids. CDR1 is SNHLY, CDR2 FYNNEI, per germline. The J segment lost 5 bases and the V segment lost 4 bases, leaving 14 bases of the junction unmatched. The CDR3 DNA sequence: TGTGCCAGCAGTGCGACCGGGACTAGCGGGAGGGCCCTGGGGAACGAGCAGTACGTC. It translates to CASSATGTSGRALGNEQYV.

This clone appeared a few times. The chain employs TRBV5-4 and TRBJ1-2; tentatively, D is TRBD1 (6 bases). V lost 0 bases and J lost 1, with 16 bases in between. CDR1 and CDR2 (germline): SGHNT, YYREEE (reference sequence). There are 17 residues in the CDR3. DNA of the CDR3: TGTGCCAGCAGCTTGGCCTTGGCGAGGGGGAGTAACTATGGCTACACCTTC. Its protein is CASSLALARGSNYGYTF.

As concerns this clone: The sample has other DNA sequences that encode this CDR3 too. V is TRBV7-2 and J is TRBJ2-6, with D possibly TRBD1 on 5 matching bases. V dropped 5 bases and J dropped 4 bases, with 12 bases sitting between them. Germline V gives CDR1 SGHTA, CDR2 FQGNSA. This CDR3 contains 15 residues. DNA for the CDR3: TGTGCCAGCAGCCGAGACAGTCCCGGGGCCAACGTCCTGACTTTC. It encodes CASSRDSPGANVLTF.

This chain links TRBV2 with TRBJ1-5, with D possibly being TRBD1 (6 bases). The germline V gene encodes CDR1 SNHLY and CDR2 FYNNEI. Trimming took 10 bases from V and 5 from J, leaving 18 bases between them. The CDR3 is made up of 14 amino acids. CDR3: CATQVTGQDQPQHF. The CDR3 bases are TGTGCCACCCAAGTAACAGGGCAGGATCAGCCCCAGCATTTT.